This TCR beta chain was profiled in a study of spatial heterogeneity in lung cancer. Study context: There were 72 donors, all of them untreated patients with early-stage non-small cell lung cancer. General study results and limits: Follow-up blood showed ubiquitous expanded tumor TCRs less than blood at resection did.

This clonotype was counted at least ten times. What it binds is not known. Time point described: blood at routine non-recurrence follow-up after resection. TCRdb re-called the 5' RACE reads with MiXCR, one entry per CDR3 protein. Of roughly 72,000 distinct CDR3 sequences listed, roughly 8.9% were seen once; the top ten hold under 2.5%. Trimming removed 3 bases at V and 1 base at J, with 11 bases between. This CDR3 has 15 residues. The germline CDR1 and CDR2 sequences are ENHRY and SYGVKD. The sample here was PBMCs, taken at follow-up. The chain joins TRBV10-3 to TRBJ2-3; D may be TRBD1 or TRBD2 (6 bases each). This clonotype originated in a female donor with early-stage non-small cell lung cancer. This CDR3 is CAISDGGEGTDTQYF. CDR3 sequence (DNA): TGTGCCATCAGTGACGGGGGCGAGGGCACAGATACGCAGTATTTT.